This is a list of T cell receptor beta chains from one sample in a study of T cell changes during pregnancy in multiple sclerosis. Measured with immunoSEQ multiplex PCR; TCRdb has only the in-frame clones, and not every one. The sample records about 57,000 clones, 70% to 90% being singletons. Source: CD4+ T cells from peripheral blood mononuclear cells, taken in the third trimester of pregnancy. The source is a female donor with multiple sclerosis, enrolled in a pregnancy study. Both conserved end residues are part of each CDR3. Fields, in order: clone size, D gene, J gene, V gene, CDR3 DNA, CDR3 protein. The D gene is left open where the match is weak. Size is stated for part of the rows, as once, few or many counts, or as a class when the clone is expanded.

abundance: .
d_gene: .
j_gene: TRBJ2-7
v_gene: TRBV27
CDR3nt: TGTGCCAGCCTGGCTCTCGGAGGAAGCGAGCAGTACTTC
CDR3aa: CASLALGGSEQYF

abundance: .
d_gene: .
j_gene: TRBJ1-2
v_gene: TRBV7-9
CDR3nt: TGTGCCAGCAGCCCTACTAGGATTGGGTATAAGACTGGTGGCTACACCTTC
CDR3aa: CASSPTRIGYKTGGYTF

abundance: .
d_gene: .
j_gene: TRBJ2-2
v_gene: TRBV30
CDR3nt: TGTGCCTGGAGTGTACGGTGGCCGGGCACCGGGGAGCTGTTTTTT
CDR3aa: CAWSVRWPGTGELFF

abundance: .
d_gene: TRBD1
j_gene: TRBJ1-3
v_gene: TRBV7-9
CDR3nt: TGTGCCAGCAGCTTAGACTCCGGACAGGGACCTGGAAACACCATATATTTT
CDR3aa: CASSLDSGQGPGNTIYF

abundance: once
d_gene: .
j_gene: TRBJ1-1
v_gene: TRBV6-1
CDR3nt: TGTGCCAGCGATATGGAAACGGGATACACTGAAGCTTTCTTT
CDR3aa: CASDMETGYTEAFF

abundance: .
d_gene: .
j_gene: TRBJ1-1
v_gene: TRBV19
CDR3nt: TGTGCCAGTAGTATTACAGCCATGAACACTGAAGCTTTCTTT
CDR3aa: CASSITAMNTEAFF

abundance: few
d_gene: .
j_gene: TRBJ1-1
v_gene: TRBV6-5
CDR3nt: TGTGCCAGCTCCTGGAACACTGAAGCTTTCTTT
CDR3aa: CASSWNTEAFF

abundance: .
d_gene: TRBD2
j_gene: TRBJ2-7
v_gene: TRBV6-5
CDR3nt: TGTGCCAGCAGTGGACTAGCGGGATCCCGCTACGAGCAGTACTTC
CDR3aa: CASSGLAGSRYEQYF

abundance: .
d_gene: TRBD2
j_gene: TRBJ2-3
v_gene: TRBV19
CDR3nt: TGTGCCAGTAGTATAGCCCTAGCGGGATTCACAGATACGCAGTATTTT
CDR3aa: CASSIALAGFTDTQYF

abundance: .
d_gene: .
j_gene: TRBJ1-2
v_gene: TRBV7-2
CDR3nt: TGTGCCAGCAGCTTTACGGGGACTGAGGGCTACACCTTC
CDR3aa: CASSFTGTEGYTF

abundance: .
d_gene: .
j_gene: TRBJ1-3
v_gene: TRBV6-6
CDR3nt: TGTGCCAGCACCCCCGGGGGGGCTGGAAACACCATATATTTT
CDR3aa: CASTPGGAGNTIYF

abundance: .
d_gene: .
j_gene: TRBJ2-7
v_gene: TRBV30
CDR3nt: TGTGCCTGGAGTGTAGGTAGCGGAGGGGCCTACGAGCAGTACTTC
CDR3aa: CAWSVGSGGAYEQYF

abundance: .
d_gene: TRBD2
j_gene: TRBJ2-1
v_gene: TRBV6-5
CDR3nt: TGTGCCAGCAGTTTGCTGACTAGCGGAGCCTACAATGAGCAGTTCTTC
CDR3aa: CASSLLTSGAYNEQFF

abundance: .
d_gene: TRBD1
j_gene: TRBJ2-3
v_gene: TRBV19
CDR3nt: TGTGCCAGTAGTACACAGGGGCTGGGTACAGATACGCAGTATTTT
CDR3aa: CASSTQGLGTDTQYF

abundance: .
d_gene: .
j_gene: TRBJ1-3
v_gene: TRBV4-3
CDR3nt: TGCGCCAGCAGAAGGGAGGGATCCGGAAACACCATATATTTT
CDR3aa: CASRREGSGNTIYF

abundance: .
d_gene: .
j_gene: TRBJ1-4
v_gene: TRBV30
CDR3nt: TGTGCCTGGAGGCGGGACTTTAGCGGAAAACTGTTTTTT
CDR3aa: CAWRRDFSGKLFF

abundance: .
d_gene: .
j_gene: TRBJ2-1
v_gene: TRBV9
CDR3nt: TGTGCCAGCAGCCCGGGGGACGGCCAATCCAATGAGCAGTTCTTC
CDR3aa: CASSPGDGQSNEQFF

abundance: .
d_gene: .
j_gene: TRBJ1-1
v_gene: TRBV5-1
CDR3nt: TGCGCCAGCAGCTTGGTGATCCAGGGCCGAGCTTTCTTT
CDR3aa: CASSLVIQGRAFF

abundance: .
d_gene: .
j_gene: TRBJ2-3
v_gene: TRBV9
CDR3nt: TGTGCCAGCAGCGTAGGAGTGTCAGATACGCAGTATTTT
CDR3aa: CASSVGVSDTQYF

abundance: .
d_gene: .
j_gene: TRBJ1-6
v_gene: TRBV4-3
CDR3nt: TGCGCCAGCAGCCATAATACAGGGAAGCAAGATTCACCCCTCCACTTT
CDR3aa: CASSHNTGKQDSPLHF

abundance: .
d_gene: TRBD1
j_gene: TRBJ1-2
v_gene: TRBV19
CDR3nt: TGTGCCAGTAGTTGGGGCAGGGGGAACTATGGCTACACCTTC
CDR3aa: CASSWGRGNYGYTF

abundance: once
d_gene: TRBD1
j_gene: TRBJ2-3
v_gene: TRBV5-4
CDR3nt: TGTGCCAGCGGGGACAGGCGCACAGATACGCAGTATTTT
CDR3aa: CASGDRRTDTQYF

abundance: .
d_gene: .
j_gene: TRBJ1-2
v_gene: TRBV6-5
CDR3nt: TGTGCCAGCAGAACCAACAGGGCAAGCGGCTACACCTTC
CDR3aa: CASRTNRASGYTF

abundance: .
d_gene: TRBD1
j_gene: TRBJ1-4
v_gene: TRBV6-5
CDR3nt: TGTGCCAGCAGTTATGGGACAGGGAGCGGTGAAAAACTGTTTTTT
CDR3aa: CASSYGTGSGEKLFF

abundance: few
d_gene: .
j_gene: TRBJ1-1
v_gene: TRBV30
CDR3nt: TGTGCCTGGAGTGGGGGCGCGACTGAAGCTTTCTTT
CDR3aa: CAWSGGATEAFF

abundance: .
d_gene: TRBD1
j_gene: TRBJ1-5
v_gene: TRBV7-8
CDR3nt: TGTGCCAGCAGCTTACGGCGACAGGGGGCTAGCAATCAGCCCCAGCATTTT
CDR3aa: CASSLRRQGASNQPQHF

abundance: .
d_gene: TRBD2
j_gene: TRBJ2-5
v_gene: TRBV5-1
CDR3nt: TGCGCCAGCAGCTTGGAGGCGGGAGGGAGGGTCGGTGGGCAAGAGACCCAGTACTTC
CDR3aa: CASSLEAGGRVGGQETQYF

abundance: .
d_gene: .
j_gene: TRBJ2-5
v_gene: TRBV6-5
CDR3nt: TGTGCCAGCAGTTCACAAGAGACCCAGTACTTC
CDR3aa: CASSSQETQYF

abundance: .
d_gene: .
j_gene: TRBJ1-1
v_gene: TRBV6-5
CDR3nt: TGTGCCAGCAGTCCCACAGAAAACACTGAAGCTTTCTTT
CDR3aa: CASSPTENTEAFF

abundance: .
d_gene: TRBD1
j_gene: TRBJ2-7
v_gene: TRBV2
CDR3nt: TGTGCCAGCCAGCATAGGGGACAGGGCCCCTACGAGCAGTACTTC
CDR3aa: CASQHRGQGPYEQYF

abundance: .
d_gene: .
j_gene: TRBJ1-4
v_gene: TRBV18
CDR3nt: TGTGCCAGCTCACCGCGTGTCCATGATAATGAAAAACTGTTTTTT
CDR3aa: CASSPRVHDNEKLFF

abundance: .
d_gene: TRBD1
j_gene: TRBJ1-2
v_gene: TRBV30
CDR3nt: TGTGCCTGGATGGAACAGGGGCGGATCTATGGCTACACCTTC
CDR3aa: CAWMEQGRIYGYTF

abundance: .
d_gene: .
j_gene: TRBJ1-4
v_gene: TRBV11-3
CDR3nt: TGTGCCAGCAGCTTAGAGGACAGTAATGAAAAACTGTTTTTT
CDR3aa: CASSLEDSNEKLFF

abundance: .
d_gene: .
j_gene: TRBJ2-1
v_gene: TRBV7-9
CDR3nt: TGTGCCAGCAGCTTCTCGGGTGGTGAGCAGTTCTTC
CDR3aa: CASSFSGGEQFF

abundance: .
d_gene: .
j_gene: TRBJ2-3
v_gene: TRBV6-6
CDR3nt: TGTGCCAGCACCGATACTACCTACGGCACAGATACGCAGTATTTT
CDR3aa: CASTDTTYGTDTQYF

abundance: .
d_gene: TRBD1
j_gene: TRBJ1-5
v_gene: TRBV6-1
CDR3nt: TGTGCCAGCACCGCCGCTCCGACAGGGAATCAGCCCCAGCATTTT
CDR3aa: CASTAAPTGNQPQHF

abundance: .
d_gene: .
j_gene: TRBJ2-7
v_gene: TRBV11-2
CDR3nt: TGTGCCAGCAGCTTAGGGGGTCGGGACTACGAGCAGTACTTC
CDR3aa: CASSLGGRDYEQYF

abundance: .
d_gene: TRBD1
j_gene: TRBJ2-5
v_gene: TRBV25-1
CDR3nt: TGTGCCAGCAGTGGCCCACAGGGGAACCAAGAGACCCAGTACTTC
CDR3aa: CASSGPQGNQETQYF

abundance: once
d_gene: TRBD1
j_gene: TRBJ2-7
v_gene: TRBV18
CDR3nt: TGTGCCAGCTCACCATCACAGGGGAGCTCCTACGAGCAGTACTTC
CDR3aa: CASSPSQGSSYEQYF

abundance: .
d_gene: .
j_gene: TRBJ1-5
v_gene: TRBV7-4
CDR3nt: TGTGCCAGCAGCCCCCGTCCCGTGGCGGCCCAGCATTTT
CDR3aa: CASSPRPVAAQHF

abundance: .
d_gene: TRBD1
j_gene: TRBJ2-1
v_gene: TRBV2
CDR3nt: TGTGCCAGCAGTGACGCCGACAGGGCCTCCTACAATGAGCAGTTCTTC
CDR3aa: CASSDADRASYNEQFF

abundance: few
d_gene: TRBD2
j_gene: TRBJ2-2
v_gene: TRBV4-1
CDR3nt: TGCGCCAGCAGCCTCCAGCGGGAGGGCCGGAACACCGGGGAGCTGTTTTTT
CDR3aa: CASSLQREGRNTGELFF

abundance: .
d_gene: .
j_gene: TRBJ2-2
v_gene: TRBV7-3
CDR3nt: TGTGCCAGCAAGGGGGGGGGATCCGGGGAGCTGTTTTTT
CDR3aa: CASKGGGSGELFF

abundance: .
d_gene: TRBD1
j_gene: TRBJ1-5
v_gene: TRBV2
CDR3nt: TGTGCCAGCAGTAAAGCCGGGACAGGGGTAAATCAGCCCCAGCATTTT
CDR3aa: CASSKAGTGVNQPQHF

abundance: .
d_gene: TRBD2
j_gene: TRBJ2-1
v_gene: TRBV5-1
CDR3nt: TGCGCCAGCAGCTTGGAAGCGGGAGGACACAATGAGCAGTTCTTC
CDR3aa: CASSLEAGGHNEQFF